This section outlines one T cell receptor (beta chain) sequence together with its context. TCRdb's table, derived via immunoSEQ multiplex PCR, lists solely in-frame clones and lacks some. The data hold 120,000 or so clones, with over 80% observed a single time. Deletions cut 3 bases from V and 8 bases from J, with 22 bases between. CDR1 and CDR2 from the germline V gene are PRHDT and FYEKMQ (reference sequence). The CDR3 extends over 16 amino acids. The data derive from a study of T cell responses to AZD1222 COVID-19 vaccine. The source of this sequence is an adult in good health. The chain joins TRBV13 to TRBJ1-2; D gene unclear. This specimen consisted of peripheral blood, obtained on day 0 of AZD1222 vaccination. DNA for the CDR3: TGTGCCAGCAGCTTGGGTGGTGACCGGGCCAAGGGCGGCTACACCTTC. Translating it yields CASSLGGDRAKGGYTF.